The present entry profiles one T cell receptor beta chain with its context. This clonotype was observed at least ten times. Its cognate antigen has yet to be identified. Base-call qualities are not available, and no considerably larger clone is one nucleotide away. Libraries were made using 5' RACE. TCRdb names Illumina HiSeq 2500 as the instrument used. The second PCR ran for roughly 7 to 12 cycles and used a J-beta primer mix along with a sample-barcoded 5' primer. A template-switch 5' adaptor carrying 12 random nucleotides introduced a unique molecular identifier onto each TCR beta cDNA molecule. Each sample yielded at least 3 million CDR3-containing paired-end reads. The Mint cDNA synthesis kit, primed by a TRBC-specific oligonucleotide, was used to synthesize first-strand cDNA from all RNA. Following uracil-DNA glycosylase treatment, a first 18-cycle PCR with universal primers M1SS and BC2_uni_R was performed on all cDNA. The authors' pipeline ran thus. For normalization, 1 million high-quality reads were randomly selected from each sample, with every read carrying a distinct molecular identifier. Reads with shared molecular identifiers were discarded instead of being binned into consensus sequences. MiTCR, run with a Q25 quality threshold and the strictest error-elimination algorithm, handled CDR3 identification, clonotype clustering and error correction. Lower-bound total TCR beta diversity was estimated with a nonparametric unseen species model using Euler transformation. TCRdb reran the public reads through fastp at Q25 and MiXCR, keeping productive beta chains. Each record represents a unique CDR3 protein, reported with the most common genes and DNA among its rows. These V and J calls derive from TCRdb rather than the authors' analysis. Within this sample are about 670,000 distinct CDR3 sequences, with around 50% of them counted one time only. The top ten clones comprise about 14% of the sample.

This sample is drawn from a study of blood T cells in healthy people across ages (dated by TCRdb to between 2015 and 2016). Background for the entire study: Template switching captured roughly one uniquely barcoded TCR beta cDNA molecule per two T cells in model experiments. To avoid experimental bias, donors of different ages were distributed randomly across sequencing lanes. The donors were split into four age groups: young (average 16 years), middle-aged (39), aged (about 62) and long-lived (roughly 88). The study measured age-related changes in TCR beta repertoire diversity using deep sequencing normalized with unique cDNA molecular identifiers. Using the same blood draw, the study looked at two additional independent replicas of 1 million unique cDNA reads for two donors, one aged 18 to 30 and the other aged 80 or older. The paper's findings and limits, for the study overall: Estimates of total diversity based on one million sequenced T cells were regarded as lower bounds and as underestimates. Conclusive comparison of naive and antigen-experienced compartments was prevented by the profiling of bulk unsorted PBMCs. Compared with the aged group, more naive CD4+ T cells, fewer expanded clones and increased TCR diversity were shown by the long-lived group, suggesting age selection. There was a strong correlation between observed TCR beta diversity and the percentage of naive T cells measured by flow cytometry. As age increased, observed TCR beta diversity per million T cells dropped in a roughly linear way, and a significant reduction was already evident by age about 40. The CMV infection status of donors was not known, potentially confounding age-related changes in expanded clonotypes.

Systemically healthy Caucasian individuals from Russia, over 30 in total and aged about 6 to 100 years, were included as donors. Ten milliliters of peripheral blood were drawn from each donor into EDTA-treated Vacutainer tubes. Ficoll-Paque density-gradient centrifugation was used to isolate PBMCs, with at least 6 million obtained per sample. Total RNA, at least 6 micrograms per sample, was extracted from PBMCs with Trizol reagent. For every donor, an aliquot of PBMCs went through flow cytometry to measure the percentages of naive CD45RAhigh/CD27high T cells. The sample taken for sequencing was blood. This TCR derives from a woman of 80 years or more in good health.

The DNA reads TGCAGTGCTAGAGGTAGTCTAGCGGGACCCACAGATACGCAGTATTTT. Translated, it reads CSARGSLAGPTDTQYF. The chain is made from TRBV20-1 and TRBJ2-3; the junction holds 9 bases that match TRBD2. Compared with germline, V lacks 1 base and J lacks 2 bases; bases without a gene match: 7. The germline V gene (reference sequence) sets CDR1 to DFQATT and CDR2 to SNEGSKA. The CDR3 measures 16 amino acids from cysteine to phenylalanine. Only CDR3 DNA is held: 48 bases, read in frame from base 1.